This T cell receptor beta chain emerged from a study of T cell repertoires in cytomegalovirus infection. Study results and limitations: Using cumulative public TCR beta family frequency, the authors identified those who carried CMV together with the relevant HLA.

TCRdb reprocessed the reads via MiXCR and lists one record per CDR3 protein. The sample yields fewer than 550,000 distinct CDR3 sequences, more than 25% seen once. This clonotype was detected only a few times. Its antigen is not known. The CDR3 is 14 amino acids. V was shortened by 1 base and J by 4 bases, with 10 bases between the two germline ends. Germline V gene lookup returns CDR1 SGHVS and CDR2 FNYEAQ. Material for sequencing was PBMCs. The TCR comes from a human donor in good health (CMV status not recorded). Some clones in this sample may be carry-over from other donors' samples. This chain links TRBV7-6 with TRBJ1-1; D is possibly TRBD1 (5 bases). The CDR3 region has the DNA TGTGCCAGCAGCTTAGAGGGGACGGGCACTGAAGCTTTCTTT. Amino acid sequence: CASSLEGTGTEAFF. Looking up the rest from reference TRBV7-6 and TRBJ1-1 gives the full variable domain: GAGVSQSPRYKVTKRGQDVALRCDPISGHVSLYWYRQALGQGPEFLTYFNYEAQQDKSGLPNDRFSAERPEGSISTLTIQRTEQRDSAMYRCASSLEGTGTEAFFGQGTRLTVV.